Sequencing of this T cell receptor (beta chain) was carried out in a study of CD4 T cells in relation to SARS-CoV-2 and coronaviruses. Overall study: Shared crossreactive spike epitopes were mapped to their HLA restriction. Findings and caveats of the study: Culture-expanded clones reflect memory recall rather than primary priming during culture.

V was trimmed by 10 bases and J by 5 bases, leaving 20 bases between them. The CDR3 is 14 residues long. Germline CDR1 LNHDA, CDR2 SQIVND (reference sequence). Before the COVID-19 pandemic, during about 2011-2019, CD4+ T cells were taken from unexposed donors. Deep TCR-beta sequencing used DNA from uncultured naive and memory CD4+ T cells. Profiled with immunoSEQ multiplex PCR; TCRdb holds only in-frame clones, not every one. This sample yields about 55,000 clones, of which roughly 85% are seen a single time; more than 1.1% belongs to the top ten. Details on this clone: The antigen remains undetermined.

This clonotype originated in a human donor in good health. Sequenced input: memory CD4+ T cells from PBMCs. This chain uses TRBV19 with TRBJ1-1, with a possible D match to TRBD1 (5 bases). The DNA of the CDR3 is TGTGCCACCGCAAGTAGTACAGGAAGGACTGAAGCTTTCTTT. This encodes CATASSTGRTEAFF.